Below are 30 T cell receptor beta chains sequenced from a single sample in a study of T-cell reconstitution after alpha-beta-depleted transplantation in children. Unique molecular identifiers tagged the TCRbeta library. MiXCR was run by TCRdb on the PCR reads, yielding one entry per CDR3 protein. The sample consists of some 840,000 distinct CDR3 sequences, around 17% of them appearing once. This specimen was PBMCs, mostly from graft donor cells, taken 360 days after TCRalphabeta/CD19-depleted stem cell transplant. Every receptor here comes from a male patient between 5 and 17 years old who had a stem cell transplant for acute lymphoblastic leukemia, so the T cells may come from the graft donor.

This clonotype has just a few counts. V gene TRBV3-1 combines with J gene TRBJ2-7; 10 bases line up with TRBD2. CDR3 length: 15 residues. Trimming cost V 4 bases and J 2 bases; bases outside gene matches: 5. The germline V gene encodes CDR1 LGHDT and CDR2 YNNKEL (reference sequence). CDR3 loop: CASSRIAGGTYEQYF. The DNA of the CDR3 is TGTGCCAGCAGCCGTATAGCGGGAGGTACCTACGAGCAGTACTTC.

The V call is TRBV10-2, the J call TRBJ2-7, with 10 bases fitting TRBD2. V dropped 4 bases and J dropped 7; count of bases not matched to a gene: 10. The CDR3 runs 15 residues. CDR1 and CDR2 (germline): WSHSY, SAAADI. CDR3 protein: CASSGTSGVVMEQYF. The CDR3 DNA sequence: TGCGCCAGCAGTGGTACTAGCGGGGTGGTCATGGAGCAGTACTTC.

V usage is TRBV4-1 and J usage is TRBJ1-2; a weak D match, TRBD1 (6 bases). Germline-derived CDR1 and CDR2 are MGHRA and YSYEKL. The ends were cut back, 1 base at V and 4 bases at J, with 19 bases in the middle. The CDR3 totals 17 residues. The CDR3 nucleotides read TGCGCCAGCAGCCAAGGAGGGACACCCTCCGTGTTCTATGGCTACACCTTC. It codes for CASSQGGTPSVFYGYTF.

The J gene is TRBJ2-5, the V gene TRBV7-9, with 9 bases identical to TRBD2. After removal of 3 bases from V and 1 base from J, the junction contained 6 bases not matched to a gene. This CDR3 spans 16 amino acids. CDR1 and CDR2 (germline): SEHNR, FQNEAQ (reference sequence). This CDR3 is CASSFPTSGVQETQYF. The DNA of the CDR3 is TGTGCCAGCAGCTTCCCGACTAGCGGAGTCCAAGAGACCCAGTACTTC.

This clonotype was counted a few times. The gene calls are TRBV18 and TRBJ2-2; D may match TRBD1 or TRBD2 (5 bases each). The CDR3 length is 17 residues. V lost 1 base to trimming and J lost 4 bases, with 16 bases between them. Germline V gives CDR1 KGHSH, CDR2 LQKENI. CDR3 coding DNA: TGTGCCAGCTCACCACACGGCAGGGCCCGGGGCACCGGGGAGCTGTTTTTT. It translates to CASSPHGRARGTGELFF.

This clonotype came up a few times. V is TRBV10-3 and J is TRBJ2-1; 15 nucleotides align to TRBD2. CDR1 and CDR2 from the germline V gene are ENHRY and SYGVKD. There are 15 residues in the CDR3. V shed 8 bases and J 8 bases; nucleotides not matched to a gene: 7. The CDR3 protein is CAIGGLAGGVDEQFF. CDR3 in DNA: TGTGCCATCGGGGGACTAGCGGGAGGAGTCGATGAGCAGTTCTTC.

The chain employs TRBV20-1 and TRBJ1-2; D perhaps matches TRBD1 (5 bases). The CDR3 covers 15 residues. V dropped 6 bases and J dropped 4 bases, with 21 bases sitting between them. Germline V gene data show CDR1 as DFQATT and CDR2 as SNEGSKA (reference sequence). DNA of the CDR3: TGCAGTGCCCCCCGGGGGGGACCGTGGGGCTATGGCTACACCTTC. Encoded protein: CSAPRGGPWGYGYTF.

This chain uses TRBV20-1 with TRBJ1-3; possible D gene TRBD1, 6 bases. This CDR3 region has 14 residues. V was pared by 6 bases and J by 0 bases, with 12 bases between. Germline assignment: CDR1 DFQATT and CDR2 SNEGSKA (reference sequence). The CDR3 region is CSASQGLSGNTIYF. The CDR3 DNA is TGCAGTGCATCACAGGGACTCTCTGGAAACACCATATATTTT.

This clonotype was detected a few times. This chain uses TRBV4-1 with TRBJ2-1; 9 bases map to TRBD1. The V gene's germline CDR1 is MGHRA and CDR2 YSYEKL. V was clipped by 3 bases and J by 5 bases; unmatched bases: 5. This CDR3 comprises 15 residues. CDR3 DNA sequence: TGCGCCAGCAGCCAGACCGGGACAGGGAACAATGAGCAGTTCTTC. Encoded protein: CASSQTGTGNNEQFF.

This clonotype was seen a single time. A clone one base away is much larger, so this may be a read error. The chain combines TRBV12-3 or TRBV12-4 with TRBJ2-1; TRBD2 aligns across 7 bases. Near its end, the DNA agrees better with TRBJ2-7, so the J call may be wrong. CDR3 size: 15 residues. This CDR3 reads CASSLAGESANEQYF. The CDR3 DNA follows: TGTGCCAGCAGTTTGGCGGGAGAATCTGCGAATGAGCAGTACTTC.

As DNA, the CDR3 is TGCGCCAGCAGCCAAGACCGGGTGCGGTTGAACACTGAAGCTTTCTTT. Its translation: CASSQDRVRLNTEAFF. The chain links TRBV4-1 to TRBJ1-1; no reliable D call. Germline CDR1 reads MGHRA; CDR2 reads YSYEKL. Trimming removed 0 bases at V and 0 bases at J, with 11 bases between. The CDR3 has 16 residues.

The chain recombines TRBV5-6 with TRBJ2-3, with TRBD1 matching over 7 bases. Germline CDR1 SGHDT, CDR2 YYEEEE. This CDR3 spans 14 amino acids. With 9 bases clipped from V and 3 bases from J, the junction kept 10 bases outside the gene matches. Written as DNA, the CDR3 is TGTGCCACCAAGGGGAGACAGGGAACAGATACGCAGTATTTT. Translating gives CATKGRQGTDTQYF.

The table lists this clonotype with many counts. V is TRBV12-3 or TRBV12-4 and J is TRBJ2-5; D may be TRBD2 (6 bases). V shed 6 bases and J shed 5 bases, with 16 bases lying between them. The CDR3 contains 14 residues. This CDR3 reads CASSPTGVGETQYF. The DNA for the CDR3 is TGTGCCAGCAGCCCCACGGGGGTCGGGGAGACCCAGTACTTC.

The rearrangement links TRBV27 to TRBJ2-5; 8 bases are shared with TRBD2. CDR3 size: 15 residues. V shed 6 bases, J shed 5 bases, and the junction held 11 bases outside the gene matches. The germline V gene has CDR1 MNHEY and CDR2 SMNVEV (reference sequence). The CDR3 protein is CASSLGGGAWETQYF. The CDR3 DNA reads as TGTGCCAGCAGCCTCGGGGGGGGCGCGTGGGAGACCCAGTACTTC.

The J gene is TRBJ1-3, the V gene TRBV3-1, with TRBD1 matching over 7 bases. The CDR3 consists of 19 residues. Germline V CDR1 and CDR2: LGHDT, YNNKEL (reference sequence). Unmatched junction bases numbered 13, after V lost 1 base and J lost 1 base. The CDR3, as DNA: TGTGCCAGCAGCCAAGCCAGACAGGGTCGCCCGGAATCTGGAAACACCATATATTTT. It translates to CASSQARQGRPESGNTIYF.

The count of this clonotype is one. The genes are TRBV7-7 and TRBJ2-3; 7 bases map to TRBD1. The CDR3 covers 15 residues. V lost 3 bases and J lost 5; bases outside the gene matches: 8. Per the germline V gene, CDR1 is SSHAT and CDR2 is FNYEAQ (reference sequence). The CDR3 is CASSLGTAPLDTQYF. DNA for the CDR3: TGTGCCAGCAGCTTGGGGACAGCCCCCTTAGATACGCAGTATTTT.

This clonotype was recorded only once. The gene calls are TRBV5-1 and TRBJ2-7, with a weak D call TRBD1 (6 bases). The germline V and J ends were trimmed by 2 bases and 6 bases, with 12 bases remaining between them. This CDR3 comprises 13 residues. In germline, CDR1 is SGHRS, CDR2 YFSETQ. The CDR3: CASSFRGSGEQYF. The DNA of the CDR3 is TGCGCCAGCAGCTTCAGGGGTTCGGGCGAGCAGTACTTC.

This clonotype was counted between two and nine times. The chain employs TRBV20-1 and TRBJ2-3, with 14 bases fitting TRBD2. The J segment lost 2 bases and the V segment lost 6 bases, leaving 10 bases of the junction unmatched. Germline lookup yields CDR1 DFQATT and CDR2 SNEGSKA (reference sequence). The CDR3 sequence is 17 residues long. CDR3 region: CSATGTSGGSDTDTQYF. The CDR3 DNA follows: TGCAGTGCCACCGGGACTAGCGGGGGCTCTGACACAGATACGCAGTATTTT.

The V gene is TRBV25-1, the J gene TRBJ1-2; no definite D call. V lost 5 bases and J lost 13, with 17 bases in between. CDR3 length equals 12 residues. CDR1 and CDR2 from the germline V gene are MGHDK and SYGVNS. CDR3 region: CASSPPAGKITF. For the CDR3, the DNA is TGTGCCAGCAGTCCCCCGGCCGGGAAAATCACCTTC.

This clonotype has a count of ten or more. CDR3 DNA: TGTGCCAGCAGCTTAGCGTTGACAGGCTTTGGCTACACCTTC. Protein: CASSLALTGFGYTF. The gene calls are TRBV7-9 and TRBJ1-2; perhaps TRBD1 as D (6 bases). Germline V gene data show CDR1 as SEHNR and CDR2 as FQNEAQ (reference sequence). The CDR3 covers 14 residues. Trimming cost V 0 bases and J 7 bases, with 12 bases left between them.

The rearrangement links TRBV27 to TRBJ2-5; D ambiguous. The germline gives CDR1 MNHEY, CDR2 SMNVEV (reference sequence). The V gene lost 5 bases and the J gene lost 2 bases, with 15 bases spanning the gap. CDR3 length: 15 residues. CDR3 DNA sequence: TGTGCCAGCAGTCGAAACTACCGATTACAAGAGACCCAGTACTTC. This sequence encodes CASSRNYRLQETQYF.

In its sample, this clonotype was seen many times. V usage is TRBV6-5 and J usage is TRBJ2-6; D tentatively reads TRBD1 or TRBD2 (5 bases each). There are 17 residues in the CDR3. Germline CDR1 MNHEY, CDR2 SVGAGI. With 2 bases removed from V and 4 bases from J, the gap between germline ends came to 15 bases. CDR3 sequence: CASSYEGNFWGANVLTF. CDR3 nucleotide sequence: TGTGCCAGCAGTTACGAGGGGAATTTTTGGGGGGCCAACGTCCTGACTTTC.

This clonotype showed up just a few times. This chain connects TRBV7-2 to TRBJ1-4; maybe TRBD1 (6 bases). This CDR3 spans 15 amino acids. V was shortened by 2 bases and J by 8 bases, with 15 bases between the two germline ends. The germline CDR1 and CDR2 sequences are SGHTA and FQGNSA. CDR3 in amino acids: CASSLRGGVGEKLFF. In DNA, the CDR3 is TGTGCCAGCAGCTTAAGGGGGGGGGTAGGAGAAAAACTGTTTTTT.

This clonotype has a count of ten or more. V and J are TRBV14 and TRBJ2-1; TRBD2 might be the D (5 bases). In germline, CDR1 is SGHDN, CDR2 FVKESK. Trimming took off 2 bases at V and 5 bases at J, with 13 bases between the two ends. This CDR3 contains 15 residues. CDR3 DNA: TGTGCCAGCAGCCAAATTCGACCGGGAAACAATGAGCAGTTCTTC. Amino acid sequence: CASSQIRPGNNEQFF.

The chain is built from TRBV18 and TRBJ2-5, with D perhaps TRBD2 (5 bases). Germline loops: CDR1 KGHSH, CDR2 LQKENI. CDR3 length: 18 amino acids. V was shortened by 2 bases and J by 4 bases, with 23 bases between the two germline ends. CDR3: CASSPLTNPHRAGETQYF. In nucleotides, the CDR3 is TGTGCCAGCTCACCATTGACTAACCCTCATCGTGCGGGAGAGACCCAGTACTTC.

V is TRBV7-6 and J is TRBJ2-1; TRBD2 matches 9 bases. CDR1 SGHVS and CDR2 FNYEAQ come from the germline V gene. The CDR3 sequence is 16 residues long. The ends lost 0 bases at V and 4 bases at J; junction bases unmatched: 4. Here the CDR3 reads CASSLANLAGYNEQFF. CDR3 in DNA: TGTGCCAGCAGCTTAGCAAACCTAGCGGGGTACAATGAGCAGTTCTTC. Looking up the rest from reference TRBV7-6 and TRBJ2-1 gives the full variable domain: GAGVSQSPRYKVTKRGQDVALRCDPISGHVSLYWYRQALGQGPEFLTYFNYEAQQDKSGLPNDRFSAERPEGSISTLTIQRTEQRDSAMYRCASSLANLAGYNEQFFGPGTRLTVL.

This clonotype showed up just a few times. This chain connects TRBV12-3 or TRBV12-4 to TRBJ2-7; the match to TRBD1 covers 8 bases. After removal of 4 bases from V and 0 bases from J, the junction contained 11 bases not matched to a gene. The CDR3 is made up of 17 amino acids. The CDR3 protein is CASSSGTGLLSSYEQYF. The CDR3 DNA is TGTGCCAGCAGTTCCGGGACAGGACTATTGAGCTCCTACGAGCAGTACTTC.

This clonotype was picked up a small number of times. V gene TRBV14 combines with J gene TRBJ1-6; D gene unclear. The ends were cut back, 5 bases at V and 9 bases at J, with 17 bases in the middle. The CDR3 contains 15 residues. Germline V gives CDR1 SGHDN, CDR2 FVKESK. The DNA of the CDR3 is TGTGCCAGCAGCTCAATTTTGGGAGGACCTTCACCCCTCCACTTT. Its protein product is CASSSILGGPSPLHF.

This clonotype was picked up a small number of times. The CDR3 bases are TGTGCCAGCAGCTTGAGGGTTTGGACAGGGAATTTGCGGGAAAAACTGTTTTTT. It specifies CASSLRVWTGNLREKLFF. The V gene is TRBV5-5, the J gene TRBJ1-4, with 8 bases matching TRBD1. The CDR3 extends over 18 amino acids. J was trimmed by 8 bases and V by 1 base; bases with no gene match: 16. The V gene's germline CDR1 is SGHKS and CDR2 YYEKEE (reference sequence). The variable domain in full, with the rest retrieved from reference TRBV5-5 and TRBJ1-4, is DAGVTQSPTHLIKTRGQQVTLRCSPISGHKSVSWYQQVLGQGPQFIFQYYEKEERGRGNFPDRFSARQFPNYSSELNVNALLLGDSALYLCASSLRVWTGNLREKLFFGSGTQLSVL.

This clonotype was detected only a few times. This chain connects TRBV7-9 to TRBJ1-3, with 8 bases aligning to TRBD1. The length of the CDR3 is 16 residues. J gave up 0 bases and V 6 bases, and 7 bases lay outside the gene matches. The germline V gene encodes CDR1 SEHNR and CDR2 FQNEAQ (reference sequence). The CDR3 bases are TGTGCCAGCAGGGCCACAGGGGGACACTCTGGAAACACCATATATTTT. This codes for CASRATGGHSGNTIYF.